The 9 T cell receptor beta chains presented below share a single source sample, sequenced in a study of blood T cell repertoires in COVID-19. Measured with immunoSEQ multiplex PCR; TCRdb has only the in-frame clones, and not every one. The profile shows some 360,000 clones, roughly 89% of them singletons. Sequences were obtained from peripheral blood. The receptors were gathered from a woman aged 55 to 70 with COVID-19, enrolled during active disease.

This chain connects TRBV10-3 to TRBJ1-1; D ambiguous. Germline values: CDR1 ENHRY, CDR2 SYGVKD. This CDR3 has 14 residues. Trimming stripped 6 bases from V and 0 bases from J, with 11 bases between. Here the CDR3 DNA reads TGTGCCATCAGGTCGTCCGTGTTGAACACTGAAGCTTTCTTT. Protein sequence: CAIRSSVLNTEAFF.

The gene calls are TRBV19 and TRBJ1-2; no definite D call. Trimming shortened V by 5 bases and J by 6 bases, and 10 bases separated the two germline ends. Germline CDR1 reads LNHDA; CDR2 reads SQIVND (reference sequence). The CDR3 is 12 residues long. Here the CDR3 DNA reads TGTGCCAGTAGTCCCCGGAGTGATGGCTACACCTTC. Its protein product is CASSPRSDGYTF.

The chain links TRBV19 to TRBJ1-1; D is unresolved. CDR1 LNHDA and CDR2 SQIVND come from the germline V gene (reference sequence). Trimming took 5 bases from V and 5 from J, leaving 15 bases between them. The CDR3 contains 14 residues. The CDR3 DNA reads as TGTGCCAGTAGTGAGGGCGGCCTGGGAACTGAAGCTTTCTTT. It codes for CASSEGGLGTEAFF.

The chain recombines TRBV5-1 with TRBJ1-1, with unresolved D. V lost 0 bases to trimming and J lost 3 bases, with 6 bases between them. The CDR3 spans 13 residues. Germline V gene data show CDR1 as SGHRS and CDR2 as YFSETQ. CDR3 protein: CASSLAADTEAFF. The CDR3 DNA reads as TGCGCCAGCAGCTTGGCCGCGGACACTGAAGCTTTCTTT.

This clone was picked up one time. The chain is built from TRBV4-1 and TRBJ2-3, with 7 bases lining up with TRBD2. This CDR3 comprises 16 residues. Trimming took 3 bases from V and 2 from J; bases not matched to a gene: 8. Germline V gene lookup returns CDR1 MGHRA and CDR2 YSYEKL. This CDR3 is CASSQRRGSFTDTQYF. CDR3 coding DNA: TGCGCCAGCAGCCAGAGGCGGGGGTCGTTCACAGATACGCAGTATTTT.

The gene calls are TRBV12-3 or TRBV12-4 and TRBJ1-5; unclear D gene. There are 13 residues in the CDR3. V dropped 6 bases and J dropped 2 bases, with 8 bases sitting between them. The CDR3 spells CASRGSGNQPQHF. In nucleotides, the CDR3 is TGTGCCAGCAGGGGGAGCGGCAATCAGCCCCAGCATTTT.

This chain connects TRBV11-2 to TRBJ1-1, with TRBD1 identical over 7 bases. The CDR3 has 15 amino acids. V shed 5 bases and J 1 base; nucleotides not matched to a gene: 7. Per the germline V gene, CDR1 is SGHAT and CDR2 is FQNNGV. The CDR3 region has the DNA TGTGCCAGCAGCAGAGACAGGGTTGAGAACACTGAAGCTTTCTTT. As protein: CASSRDRVENTEAFF.

In DNA, the CDR3 is TGCAGCGTTTCCGGCGGGTCTCTCTCTGGAAACACCATATATTTT. Translation: CSVSGGSLSGNTIYF. The chain combines TRBV29-1 with TRBJ1-3; D remains ambiguous. V was pared by 5 bases and J by 0 bases, with 14 bases between. This CDR3 spans 15 amino acids. The germline CDR1 and CDR2 sequences are SQVTM and ANQGSEA.

The chain combines TRBV7-8 with TRBJ2-1; 9 bases are shared with TRBD2. The trim removed 5 bases at V and 3 bases at J, leaving 8 bases unmatched. CDR3 length: 16 residues. CDR1 is SGHVS and CDR2 is FQNEAQ in the germline V gene. The CDR3 DNA is TGTGCCAGCAGCCCCGAGACTAGCGGCTACTACAATGAGCAGTTCTTC. Amino acids: CASSPETSGYYNEQFF.